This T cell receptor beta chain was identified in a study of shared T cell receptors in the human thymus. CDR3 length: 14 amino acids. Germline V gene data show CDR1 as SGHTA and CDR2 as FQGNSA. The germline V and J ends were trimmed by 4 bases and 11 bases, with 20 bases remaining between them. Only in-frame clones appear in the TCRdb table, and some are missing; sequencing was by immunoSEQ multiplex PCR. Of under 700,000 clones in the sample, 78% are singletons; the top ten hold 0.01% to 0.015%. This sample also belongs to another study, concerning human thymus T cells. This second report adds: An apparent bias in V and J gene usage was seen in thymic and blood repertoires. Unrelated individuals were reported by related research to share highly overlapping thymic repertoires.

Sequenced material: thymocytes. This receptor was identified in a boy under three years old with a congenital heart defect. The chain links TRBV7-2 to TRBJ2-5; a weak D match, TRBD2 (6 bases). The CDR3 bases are TGTGCCAGCAGCTACCTGAGGAGGGGACCGGGGCAGTACTTC. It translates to CASSYLRRGPGQYF.